This section outlines one T cell receptor (beta chain) sequence together with its context. Profiling relied on immunoSEQ multiplex PCR, and the TCRdb table lists in-frame clones only, not all of them. The data show 50,000 to 65,000 clones, 65% to 90% seen once. The CDR3 totals 16 residues. Germline V gene data show CDR1 as SEHNR and CDR2 as FQNEAQ (reference sequence). Trimming at V came to 6 bases and at J to 5 bases, leaving 14 bases not matched to a gene. This sample is part of a study of blood T cell repertoires in COVID-19. In the study overall: Italy, Spain and the United States were the sources of the convalescent and acute COVID-19 samples.

The receptor was derived from a man in his fifties or sixties with acute or convalescent COVID-19. Source material: peripheral blood. V and J are TRBV7-9 and TRBJ2-7; TRBD1 matches at 9 bases. CDR3 sequence: CASRSALGTGNNEQYF. CDR3 in DNA: TGTGCCAGCAGGTCCGCCCTCGGGACAGGGAACAACGAGCAGTACTTC.